These T cell receptor beta chains were read from a single sample in a study of T cell changes during pregnancy in multiple sclerosis. Assay used: immunoSEQ multiplex PCR; TCRdb lists only in-frame clones, some missing. This table has approximately 90,000 clones, roughly 91% appearing once. The input for sequencing was peripheral blood, taken after pregnancy. The receptors derive from a female donor in good health, enrolled as a control in a pregnancy study. Each CDR3 is given with its conserved first and last residue. Each record gives: clone size, J gene, V gene, CDR3 protein. The size entry is marked missing in some rows and otherwise reads once, few, many or a size class.

size: NA
J: TRBJ2-1
V: TRBV28
CDR3: CASSETGWGNEQFF

size: NA
J: TRBJ1-4
V: TRBV2
CDR3: CASAPTWEKLFF

size: once
J: TRBJ2-5
V: TRBV7-3
CDR3: CASSHSGGLQETQYF

size: NA
J: TRBJ2-1
V: TRBV9
CDR3: CASSPNNEQFF

size: NA
J: TRBJ1-6
V: TRBV15
CDR3: CATSRGGASPLHF

size: NA
J: TRBJ1-5
V: TRBV5-6
CDR3: CASSFSNQPQHF

size: NA
J: TRBJ1-1
V: TRBV19
CDR3: CASSIGGNTEAFF

size: NA
J: TRBJ1-1
V: TRBV9
CDR3: CASSGTDRVGTEAFF

size: NA
J: TRBJ1-2
V: TRBV5-1
CDR3: CASSLGQGDYGYTF

size: NA
J: TRBJ1-1
V: TRBV9
CDR3: CASSAPLGSAGRPEGSTEAFF

size: NA
J: TRBJ1-1
V: TRBV5-8
CDR3: CASSLGTGRTEAFF

size: NA
J: TRBJ1-1
V: TRBV14
CDR3: CASSQVRTNTEAFF

size: NA
J: TRBJ2-5
V: TRBV7-2
CDR3: CASSFRLAVLQETQYF

size: NA
J: TRBJ1-2
V: TRBV30
CDR3: CAWREGGQGNYGYTF

size: NA
J: TRBJ2-1
V: TRBV18
CDR3: CASSPPGQGYNEQFF

size: NA
J: TRBJ2-5
V: TRBV27
CDR3: CASSSQGQETQYF

size: NA
J: TRBJ1-1
V: TRBV27
CDR3: CASSPVDPGQGNTEAFF

size: NA
J: TRBJ1-4
V: TRBV5-8
CDR3: CASSFGTGNEKLFF

size: NA
J: TRBJ1-5
V: TRBV5-4
CDR3: CASSLGDNQPQHF

size: NA
J: TRBJ2-5
V: TRBV5-6
CDR3: CASTPEGRHQETQYF

size: NA
J: TRBJ1-4
V: TRBV10-1
CDR3: CASSDHVRESEKLFF

size: NA
J: TRBJ1-1
V: TRBV28
CDR3: CATDSNTEAFF

size: NA
J: TRBJ1-2
V: TRBV7-8
CDR3: CASSLVGELNYGYTF

size: NA
J: TRBJ1-5
V: TRBV19
CDR3: CASSISGPYSNQPQHF

size: NA
J: TRBJ2-7
V: TRBV6-5
CDR3: CASSWPLAGAYEQYF

size: NA
J: TRBJ2-1
V: TRBV9
CDR3: CASSVKGQGLGNEQFF

size: few
J: TRBJ2-7
V: TRBV6-6
CDR3: CASREQQGYYEQYF

size: NA
J: TRBJ2-5
V: TRBV19
CDR3: CASSRGTSQRGETQYF